The 6 T cell receptor beta chains below come from one sample, sequenced in a study of blood T cell repertoires in COVID-19 (dated by TCRdb to 2020 to 2022). The library was prepared using the immunoSEQ multiplex PCR assay. In TCRdb, the immuneACCESS table is reduced to in-frame sequences with V and J assigned. These tables do not hold every clone; where another copy was compared, an unresolved V gene accounts for under half, and the others remain unexplained. In this sample the table shows 300,000 or so clones, 80% to 90% of which occur a single time. 1.5% of the sample goes to the ten largest clones. The sequencing input was peripheral blood. These receptors were taken from a woman in her thirties or forties who had recovered from COVID-19.

This rearrangement joins TRBV19 to TRBJ2-1; D perhaps matches TRBD1 (6 bases). V gave up 5 bases and J gave up 7 bases, with 12 bases separating them. The germline V gene encodes CDR1 LNHDA and CDR2 SQIVND (reference sequence). The CDR3 runs 13 residues. CDR3 in amino acids: CASSPHRVNEQFF. The CDR3 bases are TGTGCCAGTAGTCCCCACAGGGTAAATGAGCAGTTCTTC.

The chain uses TRBV19 and TRBJ2-5; a possible D gene is TRBD1 (6 bases). The V gene lost 3 bases and the J gene lost 7 bases, with 12 bases spanning the gap. CDR1 is LNHDA, CDR2 SQIVND, per germline (reference sequence). This CDR3 has 13 residues. In DNA, the CDR3 is TGTGCCAGTAGTATGGGGGAAGGGGGGACCCAGTACTTC. Translation: CASSMGEGGTQYF.

The chain employs TRBV19 and TRBJ1-2; D is uncertain. V was cut by 1 base and J by 4 bases, with 13 bases left in between. This CDR3 region has 15 residues. Germline CDR1 LNHDA, CDR2 SQIVND (reference sequence). CDR3 in amino acids: CASSIGRGPLYGYTF. CDR3 sequence (DNA): TGTGCCAGTAGTATAGGTCGGGGTCCACTCTATGGCTACACCTTC.

V usage is TRBV9 and J usage is TRBJ1-2, with 7 bases matching TRBD1. The J segment lost 8 bases and the V segment lost 3 bases, leaving 10 bases of the junction unmatched. This CDR3 has 14 residues. Germline V gene data show CDR1 as SGDLS and CDR2 as YYNGEE. CDR3 region: CASSAAGQVLGYTF. In DNA form, the CDR3 reads TGTGCCAGCAGCGCCGCTGGACAGGTCCTAGGCTACACCTTC. The full variable domain, with the rest looked up from reference TRBV9 and TRBJ1-2, is DSGVTQTPKHLITATGQRVTLRCSPRSGDLSVYWYQQSLDQGLQFLIQYYNGEERAKGNILERFSAQQFPDLHSELNLSSLELGDSALYFCASSAAGQVLGYTFGSGTRLTVV.

This clone occurred once. The chain links TRBV5-8 to TRBJ2-5, with a weak D call TRBD2 (7 bases). Trimming took off 0 bases at V and 5 bases at J, with 14 bases between the two ends. Germline V gene data show CDR1 as SGHTS and CDR2 as YDEGEE. There are 15 residues in the CDR3. Written as DNA, the CDR3 is TGTGCCAGCAGCTTGGGTAGGGGGGGCCGTGAGACCCAGTACTTC. Protein product: CASSLGRGGRETQYF.

The rearrangement joins TRBV19 to TRBJ2-7; 9 positions match TRBD1. Germline V gene sequence: CDR1 LNHDA, CDR2 SQIVND (reference sequence). The junction had 7 bases not matched to a gene; V was cut back by 10 bases and J by 3 bases. This CDR3 has 13 residues. The CDR3, as DNA: TGTGCCATCGTACAGGGGGCGGTCTACGAGCAGTACTTC. Its translation is CAIVQGAVYEQYF.